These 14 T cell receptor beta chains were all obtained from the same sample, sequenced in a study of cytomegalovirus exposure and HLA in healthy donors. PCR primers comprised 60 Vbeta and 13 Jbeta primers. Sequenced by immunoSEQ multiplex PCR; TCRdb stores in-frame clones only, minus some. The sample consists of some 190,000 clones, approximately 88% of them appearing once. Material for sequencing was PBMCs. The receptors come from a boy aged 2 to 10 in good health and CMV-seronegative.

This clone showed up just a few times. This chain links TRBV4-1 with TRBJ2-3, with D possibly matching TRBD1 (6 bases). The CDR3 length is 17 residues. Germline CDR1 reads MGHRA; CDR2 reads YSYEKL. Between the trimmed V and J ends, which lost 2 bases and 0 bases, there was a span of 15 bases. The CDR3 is CASSQYRGGSSTDTQYF. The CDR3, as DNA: TGCGCCAGCAGCCAATATAGAGGGGGATCTAGCACAGATACGCAGTATTTT.

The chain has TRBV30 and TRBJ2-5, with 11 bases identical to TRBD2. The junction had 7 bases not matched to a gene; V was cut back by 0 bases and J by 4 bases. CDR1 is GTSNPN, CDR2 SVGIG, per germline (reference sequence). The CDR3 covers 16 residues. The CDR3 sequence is CAWSVRLAGRGETQYF. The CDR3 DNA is TGTGCCTGGAGTGTACGACTAGCGGGGAGGGGAGAGACCCAGTACTTC.

The chain's CDR3 is CASSRNTIRLETQYF. The CDR3 DNA reads TGTGCCAGCAGCCGCAACACTATACGCTTAGAGACCCAGTACTTC. The rearrangement uses TRBV7-9 and TRBJ2-5; D gene uncertain. Germline loops: CDR1 SEHNR, CDR2 FQNEAQ (reference sequence). The germline V and J ends were trimmed by 5 bases and 4 bases, with 17 bases remaining between them. The CDR3 runs 15 residues.

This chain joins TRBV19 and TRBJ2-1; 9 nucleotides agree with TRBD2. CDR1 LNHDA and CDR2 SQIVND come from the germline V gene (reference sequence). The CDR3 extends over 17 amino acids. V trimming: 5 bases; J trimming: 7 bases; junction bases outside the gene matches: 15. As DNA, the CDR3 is TGTGCCAGTAGTCCCCCGATGCTGAGCGGGGGGCTAAATGAGCAGTTCTTC. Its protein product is CASSPPMLSGGLNEQFF. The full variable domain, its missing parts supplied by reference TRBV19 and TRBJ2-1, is DGGITQSPKYLFRKEGQNVTLSCEQNLNHDAMYWYRQDPGQGLRLIYYSQIVNDFQKGDIAEGYSVSREKKESFPLTVTSAQKNPTAFYLCASSPPMLSGGLNEQFFGPGTRLTVL.

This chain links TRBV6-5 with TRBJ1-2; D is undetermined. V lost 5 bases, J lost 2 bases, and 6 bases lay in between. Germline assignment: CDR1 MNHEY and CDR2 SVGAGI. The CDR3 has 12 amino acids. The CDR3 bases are TGTGCCAGCAGTCATTCAAACTATGGCTACACCTTC. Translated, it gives CASSHSNYGYTF.

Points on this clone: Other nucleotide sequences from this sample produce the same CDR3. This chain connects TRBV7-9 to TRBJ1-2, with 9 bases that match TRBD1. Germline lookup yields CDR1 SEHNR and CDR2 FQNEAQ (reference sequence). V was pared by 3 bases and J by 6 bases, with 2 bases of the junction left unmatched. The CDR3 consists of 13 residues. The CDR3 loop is CASSLGQGNGYTF. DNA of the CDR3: TGTGCCAGCAGCTTGGGACAGGGCAATGGCTACACCTTC.

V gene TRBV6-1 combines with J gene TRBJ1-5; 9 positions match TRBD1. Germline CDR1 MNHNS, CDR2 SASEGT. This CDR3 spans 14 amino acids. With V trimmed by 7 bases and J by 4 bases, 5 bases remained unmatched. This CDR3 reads CASTDRGFNQPQHF. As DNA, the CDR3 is TGTGCCAGCACCGACAGGGGGTTTAATCAGCCCCAGCATTTT.

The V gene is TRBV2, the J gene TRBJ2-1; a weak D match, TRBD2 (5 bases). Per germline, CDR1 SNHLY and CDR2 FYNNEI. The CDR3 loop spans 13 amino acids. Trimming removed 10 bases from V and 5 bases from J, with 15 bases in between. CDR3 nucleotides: TGTGCCACCCGGACTCTTGTGGACAATGAGCAGTTCTTC. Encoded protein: CATRTLVDNEQFF. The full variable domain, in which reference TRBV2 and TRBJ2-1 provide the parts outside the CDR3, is EPEVTQTPSHQVTQMGQEVILRCVPISNHLYFYWYRQILGQKVEFLVSFYNNEISEKSEIFDDQFSVERPDGSNFTLKIRSTKLEDSAMYFCATRTLVDNEQFFGPGTRLTVL.

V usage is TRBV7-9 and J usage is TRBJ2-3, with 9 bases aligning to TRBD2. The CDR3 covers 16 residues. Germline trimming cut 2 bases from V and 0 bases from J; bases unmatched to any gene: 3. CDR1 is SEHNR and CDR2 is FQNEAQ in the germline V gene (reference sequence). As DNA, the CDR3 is TGTGCCAGCAGCTTACTAGCGGGAAGCAGCACAGATACGCAGTATTTT. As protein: CASSLLAGSSTDTQYF.

The CDR3 DNA follows: TGCGCCAGCAGCTCGGGGGGACTAGCGGGTTACAATGAGCAGTTCTTC. Protein product: CASSSGGLAGYNEQFF. This chain links TRBV5-1 with TRBJ2-1, with 12 nucleotides matching TRBD2. The junction had 5 bases not matched to a gene; V was cut back by 3 bases and J by 4 bases. Germline CDR1 and CDR2: SGHRS and YFSETQ. The CDR3 consists of 16 residues.

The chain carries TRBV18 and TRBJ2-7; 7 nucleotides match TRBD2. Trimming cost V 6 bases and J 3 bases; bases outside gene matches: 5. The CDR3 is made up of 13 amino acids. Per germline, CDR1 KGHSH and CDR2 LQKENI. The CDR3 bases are TGTGCCAGCTCTCCTAGCGGTGTCTACGAGCAGTACTTC. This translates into CASSPSGVYEQYF.

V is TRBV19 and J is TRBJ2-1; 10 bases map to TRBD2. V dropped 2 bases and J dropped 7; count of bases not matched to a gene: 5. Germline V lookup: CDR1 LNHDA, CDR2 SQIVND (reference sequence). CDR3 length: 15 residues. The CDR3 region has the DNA TGTGCCAGTAGTATACCGGGACTAGCGCGGAATGAGCAGTTCTTC. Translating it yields CASSIPGLARNEQFF.

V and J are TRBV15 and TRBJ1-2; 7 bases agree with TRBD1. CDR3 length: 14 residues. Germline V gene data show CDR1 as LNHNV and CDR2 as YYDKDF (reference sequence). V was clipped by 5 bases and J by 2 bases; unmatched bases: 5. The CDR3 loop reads CATSLRTGNYGYTF. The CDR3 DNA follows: TGTGCCACCAGCCTACGGACAGGAAACTATGGCTACACCTTC.

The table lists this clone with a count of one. The CDR3 sequence is CASSFGLYQPQHF. The CDR3 coding sequence is TGTGCCAGCAGCTTTGGCCTTTACCAGCCCCAGCATTTT. This chain connects TRBV27 to TRBJ1-5; D uncertain. V lost 6 bases and J 7 bases, leaving 13 bases between the germline ends. The CDR3 consists of 13 residues. CDR1 is MNHEY and CDR2 is SMNVEV in the germline V gene (reference sequence).